This TCR beta chain was obtained from a study of CD8+CD57+ T cells in acquired aplastic anemia. For the study at large: CD4+ and CD8+ cells, once sorted, gave DNA averaging about 3 ug. Whole-study results and caveats: Patients versus controls showed no significant CD8+ Simpson's diversity difference.

Comment on this clonotype: What it recognizes is unknown.

Researchers used genomic DNA as the template to profile TCR beta VDJ and CDR3. TCRdb reanalysed the reads using MiXCR and keeps one entry per CDR3 protein. This table has about 190,000 distinct CDR3 sequences, just under 50% appearing once. The germline CDR1 and CDR2 sequences are KGHDR and SFDVKD. V lost 5 bases and J lost 2; bases outside the gene matches: 5. The CDR3 consists of 15 residues. Flow cytometry had shown expanded CD8+CD57+ cells in the patients chosen for sequencing. Among the patients, all had severe acquired aplastic anemia. No therapy had been given to the patients at the time of blood sampling.

The chain couples TRBV24-1 to TRBJ2-3; 8 bases map to TRBD1. The sequenced sample consisted of sorted CD4+, CD8+, or CD8+CD57+ T cells (not recorded which) from PBMCs. The origin of this receptor is a human donor with aplastic anemia. CDR3: CATSGQGANTDTQYF. The CDR3 nucleotides read TGTGCCACCAGTGGTCAGGGGGCAAACACAGATACGCAGTATTTT.